Below are 22 T cell receptor beta chains sequenced from a single sample in a study of spatial heterogeneity in lung cancer. Time point: blood at routine non-recurrence follow-up after resection. The study sequenced unsorted whole RNA from tumor, nontumor lung or frozen PBMC. TCRdb itself ran the 5' RACE reads through MiXCR, one entry per CDR3 protein. The data show approximately 27,000 distinct CDR3 sequences, 4.5% to 7.5% seen once. The starting material was PBMCs, obtained at follow-up. The receptors stem from a male donor with early-stage non-small cell lung cancer.

The genes are TRBV5-1 and TRBJ2-5, with 9 bases lining up with TRBD2. The CDR3 extends over 15 amino acids. Germline CDR1 and CDR2: SGHRS and YFSETQ. Losses at the gene ends were 4 bases for V and 5 bases for J; bases not matched to a gene: 9. The CDR3 DNA follows: TGCGCCAGCAGCCCTCCCGGGACTAGCTGGGAGACCCAGTACTTC. This sequence encodes CASSPPGTSWETQYF.

The chain combines TRBV20-1 with TRBJ1-5, with D tentatively TRBD1 (6 bases). CDR3 length equals 13 residues. V lost 6 bases, J lost 7 bases, and 16 bases lay in between. The germline V gene encodes CDR1 DFQATT and CDR2 SNEGSKA (reference sequence). For the CDR3, the DNA is TGCAGTGCCATTATCCAGGGGATCCAGCCCCAGCATTTT. It specifies CSAIIQGIQPQHF.

The V call is TRBV27, the J call TRBJ2-1; D possibly corresponds to TRBD1 (7 bases). There are 15 residues in the CDR3. Between the trimmed V and J ends, which lost 2 bases and 6 bases, there was a span of 14 bases. Germline loops: CDR1 MNHEY, CDR2 SMNVEV (reference sequence). The CDR3 protein is CASSLGQGGTNEQFF. CDR3 sequence (DNA): TGTGCCAGCAGTTTAGGGCAGGGGGGCACCAATGAGCAGTTCTTC.

This clonotype was observed a handful of times. The chain recombines TRBV27 with TRBJ2-7, with 10 positions matching TRBD1. V gave up 2 bases and J gave up 3 bases; unmatched junction bases: 1. The germline V gene has CDR1 MNHEY and CDR2 SMNVEV (reference sequence). The CDR3 spans 14 residues. In DNA form, the CDR3 reads TGTGCCAGCAGTTTAAGGGACAGGGGCTACGAGCAGTACGTC. Translating gives CASSLRDRGYEQYV.

This rearrangement joins TRBV6-2 or TRBV6-3 to TRBJ1-5; D perhaps matches TRBD1 (5 bases). The germline V gene encodes CDR1 MNHEY and CDR2 SVGEGT. This CDR3 has 14 residues. V gave up 6 bases and J gave up 2 bases, with 11 bases separating them. CDR3 sequence reads: CASRETGGNQPQHF. CDR3 nucleotide sequence: TGTGCCAGCAGAGAAACAGGAGGCAATCAGCCCCAGCATTTT.

In its sample, this clonotype was seen many times. The chain links TRBV19 to TRBJ2-5; 8 bases are a match to TRBD1. Trimming cost V 5 bases and J 4 bases; bases outside gene matches: 6. This CDR3 is built from 14 residues. The V gene's germline CDR1 is LNHDA and CDR2 SQIVND (reference sequence). The CDR3 DNA reads as TGTGCCAGTAGTTTCGGACAGGGAAGAGAGACCCAGTACTTC. Protein: CASSFGQGRETQYF.

This clonotype came up many times. The chain recombines TRBV2 with TRBJ1-1; no firm D call. This CDR3 is 14 amino acids long. The V gene lost 3 bases and the J gene lost 0 bases, with 8 bases spanning the gap. Germline V gene lookup returns CDR1 SNHLY and CDR2 FYNNEI. CDR3 amino acids: CASSDRAMNTEAFF. DNA for the CDR3: TGTGCCAGCAGTGATAGGGCTATGAACACTGAAGCTTTCTTT.

This clonotype was detected many times. The rearrangement joins TRBV7-3 to TRBJ1-1, with 9 nucleotides matching TRBD1. V was pared by 4 bases and J by 3 bases, with 6 bases of the junction left unmatched. Germline V gives CDR1 SGHTA, CDR2 FQGTGA. CDR3 size: 15 residues. CDR3 sequence (DNA): TGTGCCAGCAGCTCCTCCGGACAGGGGTACACTGAAGCTTTCTTT. Amino acid sequence: CASSSSGQGYTEAFF.

This clonotype was detected only a few times. The chain combines TRBV20-1 with TRBJ1-2; TRBD1 aligns across 8 bases. This CDR3 is 14 amino acids long. V shed 6 bases, J shed 3 bases, and the junction held 9 bases outside the gene matches. The germline V gene encodes CDR1 DFQATT and CDR2 SNEGSKA (reference sequence). Here the CDR3 reads CSAEDREAYYGYTF. The CDR3 coding sequence is TGCAGTGCAGAGGACAGGGAGGCTTACTATGGCTACACCTTC.

This chain links TRBV18 with TRBJ2-1; D might be TRBD1 (6 bases). The ends were cut back, 2 bases at V and 4 bases at J, with 9 bases in the middle. CDR3 length equals 14 residues. Germline CDR1 KGHSH, CDR2 LQKENI. This CDR3 is CASSPTGIYNEQFF. CDR3 in DNA: TGTGCCAGCTCACCAACAGGGATTTACAATGAGCAGTTCTTC.

This clonotype was seen only a few times. The chain joins TRBV2 to TRBJ1-5, with 8 bases matching TRBD1. The V segment lost 7 bases and the J segment 1 base; nucleotides outside the gene matches: 3. The CDR3 runs to 14 residues. Germline V gene data show CDR1 as SNHLY and CDR2 as FYNNEI. The CDR3 nucleotides are TGTGCCAGCACCCGGGACAGGAGCAATCAGCCCCAGCATTTT. Amino acid sequence: CASTRDRSNQPQHF. The complete variable domain, with remaining parts taken from reference TRBV2 and TRBJ1-5, reads EPEVTQTPSHQVTQMGQEVILRCVPISNHLYFYWYRQILGQKVEFLVSFYNNEISEKSEIFDDQFSVERPDGSNFTLKIRSTKLEDSAMYFCASTRDRSNQPQHFGDGTRLSIL.

There are many counts of this clonotype. In nucleotides, the CDR3 is TGTGCCAGTAGTATAGACAGAGTCACTGAAGCTTTCTTT. The encoded protein is CASSIDRVTEAFF. The chain recombines TRBV19 with TRBJ1-1; D is undetermined. The CDR3 spans 13 residues. Trimming removed 0 bases at V and 4 bases at J, with 6 bases between. Germline V lookup: CDR1 LNHDA, CDR2 SQIVND (reference sequence).

This clonotype has at least ten counts. The chain employs TRBV6-5 and TRBJ1-1, with 9 bases fitting TRBD1. Germline CDR1 MNHEY, CDR2 SVGAGI. The V segment lost 5 bases and the J segment 5 bases; nucleotides outside the gene matches: 12. This CDR3 comprises 16 residues. Here the CDR3 reads CASSRSSTGGHTEAFF. In DNA, the CDR3 is TGTGCCAGCAGTCGTTCTTCGACAGGGGGACATACTGAAGCTTTCTTT.

Points on this clonotype: A much larger clone differs by one base, so this may be a read error. The V gene is TRBV7-6, the J gene TRBJ1-5; 8 nucleotides line up with TRBD1. CDR1 and CDR2 from the germline V gene are SGHVS and FNYEAQ. The CDR3 loop spans 15 amino acids. The chain's CDR3 is CASSPGQASNQLQHF. The CDR3 region has the DNA TGTGCCAGCAGCCCGGGACAGGCTAGCAATCAGCTCCAGCATTTT.

This clonotype has a handful of counts. This sequence joins TRBV10-2 and TRBJ2-1, with a possible D match to TRBD1 (5 bases). Trimming removed 0 bases from V and 9 bases from J, with 9 bases in between. This CDR3 has 13 residues. CDR1 and CDR2 from the germline V gene are WSHSY and SAAADI. As DNA, the CDR3 is TGCGCCAGCAGTGAGTCCGGTCAGGGTGAGCAGTTCTTC. As protein: CASSESGQGEQFF.

This clonotype was found many times. V is TRBV7-3 and J is TRBJ1-1; 8 bases agree with TRBD1. The V and J ends lost 5 bases and 7 bases, in that order; junction bases with no gene match: 6. The CDR3 runs 13 residues. From germline, CDR1 is SGHTA and CDR2 FQGTGA. CDR3 loop: CASSETGTGEAFF. In nucleotides, the CDR3 is TGTGCCAGCAGCGAGACAGGGACAGGTGAAGCTTTCTTT.

Ten or more counts support this clonotype. The V and J genes are TRBV28 and TRBJ2-1; 8 nucleotides align to TRBD1. The V gene's germline CDR1 is MDHEN and CDR2 SYDVKM. The CDR3 length is 12 residues. The J segment lost 8 bases and the V segment lost 6 bases, leaving 3 bases of the junction unmatched. CDR3 bases: TGTGCCAGCAGATCAGGGGGCCATGAGCAGTTCTTC. As protein: CASRSGGHEQFF.

The sample holds a few counts of this clonotype. V gene TRBV7-6 combines with J gene TRBJ1-6; D is unresolved. The germline CDR1 and CDR2 sequences are SGHVS and FNYEAQ. The CDR3 contains 15 residues. V shed 5 bases and J shed 9 bases, with 17 bases lying between them. This CDR3 is CASSPVEGSFSPLHF. The CDR3 region has the DNA TGTGCCAGCAGCCCGGTTGAGGGATCGTTTTCACCCCTCCACTTT.

In this sample, this clonotype turned up many times. The V and J genes are TRBV6-6 and TRBJ2-3, with D perhaps being TRBD1 or TRBD2 (6 bases each). Germline loops: CDR1 MNHNY, CDR2 SVGAGI (reference sequence). The V gene lost 2 bases and the J gene lost 2 bases, with 11 bases spanning the gap. The CDR3 is made up of 15 amino acids. CDR3 protein: CASSYEGGTTDTQYF. CDR3 nucleotide sequence: TGTGCCAGCAGTTACGAGGGGGGTACCACAGATACGCAGTATTTT.

The CDR3 DNA is TGTGCCACCAGTGATGCCTCCGGGGGACTAGCGAAAGATACGCAGTATTTT. Translating gives CATSDASGGLAKDTQYF. V and J are TRBV24-1 and TRBJ2-3; 10 positions agree with TRBD2. This CDR3 has 17 residues. The V and J ends lost 3 bases and 5 bases, in that order; junction bases with no gene match: 10. The germline gives CDR1 KGHDR, CDR2 SFDVKD.

The rearrangement links TRBV7-3 to TRBJ2-3, with TRBD2 as a possible D gene (7 bases). Germline values: CDR1 SGHTA, CDR2 FQGTGA. V shed 3 bases and J shed 5 bases, with 18 bases lying between them. The CDR3 contains 16 residues. The CDR3 here is CASSLGGPVQGDTQYF. CDR3 DNA sequence: TGTGCCAGCAGCTTGGGGGGGCCCGTTCAAGGAGATACGCAGTATTTT.

This clonotype was seen repeatedly, ten times or more. The chain carries TRBV7-2 and TRBJ2-3; D gene unclear. This CDR3 spans 15 amino acids. CDR1 and CDR2 from the germline V gene are SGHTA and FQGNSA. V shed 2 bases and J shed 0 bases, with 9 bases lying between them. This CDR3 reads CASSLRPWSTDTQYF. CDR3 DNA: TGTGCCAGCAGCTTAAGACCCTGGAGCACAGATACGCAGTATTTT.